This T cell receptor (beta chain) was recovered during a study of T cell repertoires and Cas9 in healthy adults (dated by TCRdb to about 2018). For context, the study as a whole: SpCas9-reactive T cells were characterized for multi-effector potency, cytotoxicity and lineage determination within the CD4 and CD8 compartments. This study looked at whether people already carry T cell immunity to the Streptococcus pyogenes Cas9 nuclease (SpCas9), the enzyme used in CRISPR gene editing. General conclusions and limits of the study: SpCas9-reactive regulatory T cells were reported to mitigate proliferation and function of SpCas9-reactive effector T cells in vitro.

Library preparation employed the immunoSEQ multiplex PCR assay. The immuneACCESS repertoire file appears here via TCRdb, limited to in-frame rearrangements. These files lack a portion of the clones; in checked studies, under half of the deficit traces to unresolved V genes, and the cause of the others is not known. The sample contains around 23,000 clones, 80% to 95% of them found a single time. The top ten clones comprise 0.7% to 0.85% of the sample. Worth noting for this clone: Its antigen target is currently unknown. Base quality data are lacking; no much larger clone is found one base away.

Donors were healthy humans. The CDR3 spans 16 residues, from the cysteine through the valine. The only DNA kept is the CDR3, 48 bases in frame from the first base. CDR1 and CDR2, looked up from the germline V gene (reference sequence), are SEHNR and FQNEAQ. Trimming leaves V shorter by 0 bases and J shorter by 4 bases, with the junction holding 7 bases beyond the gene matches. The rearranged segments are TRBV7-9 and TRBJ2-7, and TRBD2 matches 9 of the central bases. This TCR derives from a human donor in good health. Sequences were obtained from CD4+ effector T cells (CD127+, CD25-, CD137-, CD154-) from PBMCs; culture status not recorded. The bases read TGTGCCAGCAGCTTAGCACCGGGACTAGCACCTTACGAGCAGTACGTC. Its protein reads: CASSLAPGLAPYEQYV.